This T cell receptor beta chain was found in a study of neurological immune-mediated disorders. Comment on this clonotype: At one end the junction does not follow the germline gene, possibly because of a read error.

Germline CDR1 SGHNT, CDR2 YYREEE (reference sequence). The CDR3 loop spans 16 amino acids. TCRdb reprocessed the 5' RACE reads via MiXCR and lists one record per CDR3 protein. The sample lists around 78,000 distinct CDR3 sequences, about 15% seen once, with approximately 15% in the top ten. Preparation of the unsorted libraries drew on 2 million PBMCs stored at -80 C. This chain connects TRBV5-4 to TRBJ2-5, with D tentatively TRBD1 or TRBD2 (7 bases each). The TCR was taken from a woman in her forties in good health. Material: PBMCs. CDR3 bases: TGTGCCAGCAGCCATAGGGAGGGGGCACTCCAAGAGACACAGTACTTC. It encodes CASSHREGALQETQYF.